Following are 27 T cell receptor beta chains from one sample sequenced in a study of shared clonotypes between healthy human individuals. The repertoire was sequenced with immunoSEQ multiplex PCR; TCRdb's copy has only in-frame clones and lacks some. In the table there are about 1 million clones, about 77% of which are singletons. Sequenced material: memory CD4+ T cells sorted from blood. Subset noted: CD45RA-negative fraction. Receptor source: a man younger than 35 in good health.

The chain uses TRBV7-2 and TRBJ2-7; D is unresolved. There are 13 residues in the CDR3. Germline CDR1 reads SGHTA; CDR2 reads FQGNSA. V dropped 8 bases and J dropped 2 bases, with 13 bases sitting between them. Here the CDR3 DNA reads TGTGCCAGCGCGTTCAGCGCGGCCTACGAGCAGTACTTC. Its protein product is CASAFSAAYEQYF. Full variable domain (remainder filled in from reference TRBV7-2 and TRBJ2-7): GAGVSQSPSNKVTEKGKDVELRCDPISGHTALYWYRQSLGQGLEFLIYFQGNSAPDKSGLPSDRFSAERTGGSVSTLTIQRTQQEDSAVYLCASAFSAAYEQYFGPGTRLTVT.

The rearrangement links TRBV7-6 to TRBJ2-5; TRBD2 agrees at 7 bases. CDR3 length: 15 residues. Germline CDR1 SGHVS, CDR2 FNYEAQ. V shed 7 bases, J shed 3 bases, and the junction held 11 bases outside the gene matches. The CDR3 DNA is TGTGCCAGCACCTTGGGCCGGGGAGGGGAAGAGACCCAGTACTTC. Its protein is CASTLGRGGEETQYF.

This clone was observed a single time. The chain recombines TRBV5-1 with TRBJ1-4; D possibly corresponds to TRBD1 (5 bases). V was pared by 4 bases and J by 5 bases, with 18 bases between. This CDR3 has 16 amino acids. Germline V gene data show CDR1 as SGHRS and CDR2 as YFSETQ. As DNA, the CDR3 is TGCGCCAGCAGCCCCGGCCCCGGGACGTCAAATGAAAAACTGTTTTTT. Translation: CASSPGPGTSNEKLFF.

This clone is a singleton in its sample. The sample has other DNA sequences that encode this CDR3 too. The CDR3 here is CAISDLGETQYF. In DNA, the CDR3 is TGTGCCATCAGTGACCTCGGGGAGACCCAGTACTTC. The rearrangement joins TRBV10-3 to TRBJ2-5, with no clear D. Germline V gives CDR1 ENHRY, CDR2 SYGVKD. The CDR3 is 12 amino acids. The ends were cut back, 3 bases at V and 5 bases at J, with 7 bases in the middle.

The V and J genes are TRBV18 and TRBJ2-1; 7 nucleotides align to TRBD1. The CDR3 runs 18 residues. The J segment lost 6 bases and the V segment lost 6 bases, leaving 20 bases of the junction unmatched. Germline values: CDR1 KGHSH, CDR2 LQKENI. The CDR3 loop is CASSLTVAQTGRPNEQFF. The CDR3 nucleotides are TGTGCCAGCTCCCTCACAGTGGCCCAGACAGGGAGACCCAATGAGCAGTTCTTC. Based on the CDR3 plus reference TRBV18 and TRBJ2-1, the full variable domain is NAGVMQNPRHLVRRRGQEARLRCSPMKGHSHVYWYRQLPEEGLKFMVYLQKENIIDESGMPKERFSAEFPKEGPSILRIQQVVRGDSAAYFCASSLTVAQTGRPNEQFFGPGTRLTVL.

Remarks on this clone: Within the sample, other DNA sequences also encode this same CDR3. The chain uses TRBV18 and TRBJ2-5, with 9 bases fitting TRBD2. The J segment lost 1 base and the V segment lost 3 bases, leaving 3 bases of the junction unmatched. The CDR3 consists of 15 residues. The V gene's germline CDR1 is KGHSH and CDR2 LQKENI. CDR3 in DNA: TGTGCCAGCTCACCTGGAGCGGGGGGCCAAGAGACCCAGTACTTC. Protein product: CASSPGAGGQETQYF.

This chain connects TRBV30 to TRBJ2-1; the match to TRBD2 covers 14 bases. The CDR3 has 19 residues. Germline V gives CDR1 GTSNPN, CDR2 SVGIG (reference sequence). Unmatched junction bases numbered 15, after V lost 2 bases and J lost 6 bases. The DNA of the CDR3 is TGTGCCTGGAGTCCCCCCCCTAGACTAGCGGGGGGGCCAGGCAATGAGCAGTTCTTC. As protein: CAWSPPPRLAGGPGNEQFF.

This rearrangement joins TRBV5-1 to TRBJ1-1; a possible D gene is TRBD1 (5 bases). V gave up 1 base and J gave up 6 bases, with 16 bases separating them. Per germline, CDR1 SGHRS and CDR2 YFSETQ. This CDR3 is built from 15 residues. CDR3 in DNA: TGCGCCAGCAGCTTGAGTTCCCTCGGGGGTGCTGAAGCTTTCTTT. It translates to CASSLSSLGGAEAFF.

In its sample, this clone was seen a few times. The V gene is TRBV7-8, the J gene TRBJ1-1; D not resolved. The length of the CDR3 is 15 residues. Germline V gives CDR1 SGHVS, CDR2 FQNEAQ. The V and J ends lost 5 bases and 5 bases respectively, with 18 bases between them. The CDR3 here is CASSGREARRTEAFF. CDR3 sequence (DNA): TGTGCCAGCAGCGGACGGGAAGCCCGGAGGACTGAAGCTTTCTTT. Looking up the rest from reference TRBV7-8 and TRBJ1-1 gives the full variable domain: GAGVSQSPRYKVAKRGQDVALRCDPISGHVSLFWYQQALGQGPEFLTYFQNEAQLDKSGLPSDRFFAERPEGSVSTLKIQRTQQEDSAVYLCASSGREARRTEAFFGQGTRLTVV.

The rearrangement joins TRBV6-1 to TRBJ1-5; D perhaps matches TRBD1 (6 bases). Germline values: CDR1 MNHNS, CDR2 SASEGT. This CDR3 is built from 14 residues. The V end lost 7 bases, the J end lost 6 bases, and 16 bases lay between the germline ends. As DNA, the CDR3 is TGTGCCAGCATGATACAGGGCCTTAGTCAGCCCCAGCATTTT. Translated: CASMIQGLSQPQHF.

The CDR3 region is CASSPGTRSQETQYF. For the CDR3, the DNA is TGTGCCAGCAGCCCAGGGACTAGATCCCAAGAGACCCAGTACTTC. J is TRBJ2-5 and V is TRBV6-6; TRBD2 agrees at 8 bases. Per germline, CDR1 MNHNY and CDR2 SVGAGI (reference sequence). The CDR3 totals 15 residues. Unmatched junction bases numbered 7, after V lost 6 bases and J lost 1 base.

The V and J genes are TRBV28 and TRBJ2-3; TRBD2 agrees at 14 bases. The V segment lost 5 bases and the J segment 2 bases; nucleotides outside the gene matches: 6. Germline CDR1 MDHEN, CDR2 SYDVKM. There are 17 residues in the CDR3. The CDR3 loop is CASSLGLAGVNTDTQYF. DNA of the CDR3: TGTGCCAGCAGTCTGGGACTAGCGGGAGTTAACACAGATACGCAGTATTTT.

About this clone itself: The sample holds other DNA sequences that translate to the same CDR3. V gene TRBV14 combines with J gene TRBJ2-5, with D possibly matching TRBD1 (6 bases). The CDR3 totals 13 residues. V shed 4 bases and J shed 2 bases, with 8 bases lying between them. Germline V gives CDR1 SGHDN, CDR2 FVKESK. The CDR3 DNA sequence: TGTGCCAGCAGCCGGGGACAACAAGAGACCCAGTACTTC. It translates to CASSRGQQETQYF.

This clone showed up just a few times. The genes are TRBV27 and TRBJ2-1; 9 bases fit TRBD1. V shed 5 bases, J shed 7 bases, and the junction held 9 bases outside the gene matches. The CDR3 has 15 residues. From germline, CDR1 is MNHEY and CDR2 SMNVEV (reference sequence). CDR3 sequence (DNA): TGTGCCAGCAGTCCTCTGGACAGGGGCCGTAATGAGCAGTTCTTC. It encodes CASSPLDRGRNEQFF.

This clone was seen a handful of times. The chain carries TRBV6-1 and TRBJ1-5; tentative D call: TRBD1 (6 bases). Trimming stripped 6 bases from V and 3 bases from J, with 12 bases between. The CDR3 has 14 amino acids. CDR1 and CDR2 (germline): MNHNS, SASEGT. The CDR3 DNA sequence: TGTGCCAGCAGGCAGGGGCAGGCCAATCAGCCCCAGCATTTT. It translates to CASRQGQANQPQHF.

The chain couples TRBV11-3 to TRBJ2-5, with a tentative D call TRBD2 (6 bases). The germline V gene encodes CDR1 SGHNT and CDR2 YENEEA. The CDR3 is 16 residues long. Trimming removed 1 base from V and 5 bases from J, with 17 bases in between. The CDR3 region has the DNA TGTGCCAGCAGCTTAGGAGGTAGGGGAGGACCGGAGACCCAGTACTTC. Translating it yields CASSLGGRGGPETQYF.

The rearrangement links TRBV19 to TRBJ2-4; TRBD2 aligns across 15 bases. V lost 5 bases and J lost 8; bases outside the gene matches: 10. The germline V gene has CDR1 LNHDA and CDR2 SQIVND (reference sequence). The CDR3 loop spans 17 amino acids. DNA of the CDR3: TGTGCCAGTAGTTTAACGGGACTAGCGGGAGGTTGGGACATTCAGTACTTC. It yields the protein CASSLTGLAGGWDIQYF.

This clone was picked up many times. The chain links TRBV10-2 to TRBJ1-1; D is unresolved. V was clipped by 5 bases and J by 5 bases, with 9 bases between them. The CDR3 spans 12 residues. Germline loops: CDR1 WSHSY, CDR2 SAAADI. This chain's CDR3 is CASSSFLTEAFF. The CDR3 nucleotides read TGCGCCAGCAGTTCTTTTTTGACTGAAGCTTTCTTT.

The V gene is TRBV19, the J gene TRBJ2-3, with 7 positions matching TRBD1. Germline CDR1 and CDR2: LNHDA and SQIVND (reference sequence). This CDR3 spans 14 amino acids. Trimming at V came to 5 bases and at J to 4 bases, leaving 6 bases not matched to a gene. The CDR3 coding sequence is TGTGCCAGTAGTGTTCAGGGGGATTCAGATACGCAGTATTTT. Its protein product is CASSVQGDSDTQYF. Based on the CDR3 plus reference TRBV19 and TRBJ2-3, the full variable domain is DGGITQSPKYLFRKEGQNVTLSCEQNLNHDAMYWYRQDPGQGLRLIYYSQIVNDFQKGDIAEGYSVSREKKESFPLTVTSAQKNPTAFYLCASSVQGDSDTQYFGPGTRLTVL.

This clone was counted between two and nine times. This chain uses TRBV7-2 with TRBJ2-5, with 11 bases matching TRBD2. V trimming: 1 base; J trimming: 6 bases; junction bases outside the gene matches: 10. This CDR3 contains 17 residues. Germline V lookup: CDR1 SGHTA, CDR2 FQGNSA. CDR3 sequence: CASSLGTSGLTVKTQYF. Written as DNA, the CDR3 is TGTGCCAGCAGCTTAGGGACTAGCGGGTTAACGGTTAAGACCCAGTACTTC. Drawing the rest from reference TRBV7-2 and TRBJ2-5, the complete variable domain is GAGVSQSPSNKVTEKGKDVELRCDPISGHTALYWYRQSLGQGLEFLIYFQGNSAPDKSGLPSDRFSAERTGGSVSTLTIQRTQQEDSAVYLCASSLGTSGLTVKTQYFGPGTRLLVL.

About this clone: Other DNA variants within this sample encode the same CDR3. V and J are TRBV5-4 and TRBJ2-2, with 9 bases that match TRBD1. CDR1 SGHNT and CDR2 YYREEE come from the germline V gene (reference sequence). This CDR3 has 15 amino acids. The V segment lost 0 bases and the J segment 5 bases; nucleotides outside the gene matches: 2. CDR3 nucleotides: TGTGCCAGCAGCTTGGCTGGGACAGGGACCGGGGAGCTGTTTTTT. The encoded protein is CASSLAGTGTGELFF.

Only one count was recorded for this clone. The rearrangement links TRBV5-1 to TRBJ2-1, with 9 positions matching TRBD1. Germline assignment: CDR1 SGHRS and CDR2 YFSETQ. CDR3 size: 15 residues. The J segment lost 7 bases and the V segment lost 0 bases, leaving 5 bases of the junction unmatched. The CDR3 DNA reads as TGCGCCAGCAGCTTGGAGGCGGGGACAGGGAATGAGCAGTTCTTC. Translated: CASSLEAGTGNEQFF. The full variable domain, its missing parts supplied by reference TRBV5-1 and TRBJ2-1, is KAGVTQTPRYLIKTRGQQVTLSCSPISGHRSVSWYQQTPGQGLQFLFEYFSETQRNKGNFPGRFSGRQFSNSRSEMNVSTLELGDSALYLCASSLEAGTGNEQFFGPGTRLTVL.

A few counts support this clone. In DNA form, the CDR3 reads TGCGCCAGCAGCCAAGATCGGGGTCGGCCCCAGCATTTT. Its translation is CASSQDRGRPQHF. This chain connects TRBV4-1 to TRBJ1-5; D gene unclear. The CDR3 consists of 13 residues. Per germline, CDR1 MGHRA and CDR2 YSYEKL. V was clipped by 0 bases and J by 9 bases, with 9 bases between them.

This chain links TRBV5-6 with TRBJ2-2; D uncertain. The V gene's germline CDR1 is SGHDT and CDR2 YYEEEE. The CDR3 runs to 14 residues. V lost 4 bases to trimming and J lost 5 bases, with 12 bases between them. DNA of the CDR3: TGTGCCAGCAGCAAACCCTACGCGACCGGGGAGCTGTTTTTT. This translates into CASSKPYATGELFF. The full variable domain, with the rest looked up from reference TRBV5-6 and TRBJ2-2, is DAGVTQSPTHLIKTRGQQVTLRCSPKSGHDTVSWYQQALGQGPQFIFQYYEEEERQRGNFPDRFSGHQFPNYSSELNVNALLLGDSALYLCASSKPYATGELFFGEGSRLTVL.

Details on this clone: With a much larger clone just one base away, this may be a read error. The rearrangement links TRBV5-8 to TRBJ1-1; possibly TRBD1 for D (6 bases). In germline, CDR1 is SGHTS, CDR2 YDEGEE. Trimming pared 4 bases from V and 1 base from J, leaving 8 bases between. The CDR3 runs 13 residues. In nucleotides, the CDR3 is TGTGCCAGCAGCGCACAGGGGAACACTGAAGCTTTCTTT. Protein: CASSAQGNTEAFF.

The rearrangement links TRBV6-6 to TRBJ2-1, with 7 bases fitting TRBD1. CDR1 is MNHNY and CDR2 is SVGAGI in the germline V gene (reference sequence). CDR3 length: 14 amino acids. V lost 4 bases, J lost 4 bases, and 4 bases stayed unmatched. This chain's CDR3 is CASSSGQQYNEQFF. CDR3 DNA: TGTGCCAGCAGTTCGGGACAGCAATACAATGAGCAGTTCTTC.

To note about this clone: Other DNA sequences of this sample code for an identical CDR3. The rearrangement uses TRBV30 and TRBJ1-3, with D unresolved. V lost 4 bases and J 0 bases, leaving 7 bases between the germline ends. The CDR3 has 13 residues. The germline V gene encodes CDR1 GTSNPN and CDR2 SVGIG (reference sequence). CDR3 DNA sequence: TGTGCCTGGACCCCCAGCTCTGGAAACACCATATATTTT. Its protein product is CAWTPSSGNTIYF.